Listed below are T cell receptor beta chains from one sample, sequenced in a study of cytomegalovirus exposure and HLA in healthy donors. Data came from immunoSEQ multiplex PCR; TCRdb stores just in-frame clones and leaves some out. This sample has about 160,000 clones; over 80% occur once, and the top ten carry around 2.4%. Sequencing was done on a sample of PBMCs. These receptors were collected from a man aged 30 to 45 in good health and CMV-seropositive. Each CDR3 is given with its conserved first and last residue. A D gene is named only where the DNA matches it firmly. Rows may omit the clone size; those that give it use once, few, many or a size class.

TRBD1,few,TRBV2,14,TRBJ1-2,CASSDRGQGDGYTF,TGTGCCAGCAGTGACCGTGGACAGGGAGATGGCTACACCTTC
.,once,TRBV5-1,16,TRBJ2-1,CASSLAWDTGYNEQFF,TGCGCCAGCAGCTTGGCTTGGGACACGGGTTACAATGAGCAGTTCTTC
TRBD2,.,TRBV4-3,15,TRBJ2-7,CASSQELAGGREQYF,TGCGCCAGCAGCCAAGAACTAGCGGGGGGCCGAGAGCAGTACTTC
.,.,TRBV7-9,15,TRBJ1-6,CASSDRGSRNSPLHF,TGTGCCAGCAGCGATAGAGGGAGTAGGAATTCACCCCTCCACTTT
.,.,TRBV19,15,TRBJ1-1,CASSIGAGGLTEAFF,TGTGCCAGTAGTATAGGGGCAGGTGGATTGACTGAAGCTTTCTTT
TRBD1,.,TRBV7-6,14,TRBJ1-4,CASSAGTGEQKLFF,TGTGCCAGCAGCGCCGGGACAGGGGAGCAGAAACTGTTTTTT
.,.,TRBV6-5,12,TRBJ2-1,CASTDTYNEQFF,TGTGCCAGCACGGACACCTACAATGAGCAGTTCTTC
.,few,TRBV7-9,14,TRBJ1-5,CASSLGVSNQPQHF,TGTGCCAGCAGTTTGGGCGTTAGCAATCAGCCCCAGCATTTT
.,.,TRBV19,16,TRBJ1-2,CASSIGGTPTNYGYTF,TGTGCCAGTAGTATAGGTGGGACACCCACTAACTATGGCTACACCTTC
.,.,TRBV7-2,17,TRBJ1-5,CASSLVPETYSNQPQHF,TGTGCCAGCAGCTTAGTCCCAGAGACATATAGCAATCAGCCCCAGCATTTT
TRBD1,.,TRBV5-1,14,TRBJ1-5,CATDRAALRQPQHF,TGCGCCACCGACAGGGCAGCCTTGAGGCAGCCCCAGCATTTT
.,.,TRBV11-1,16,TRBJ1-1,CASNPTPSAGNTEAFF,TGTGCCAGCAACCCGACACCGTCCGCTGGGAACACTGAAGCTTTCTTT
TRBD1,.,TRBV19,14,TRBJ2-7,CASSMGTGDYEQYF,TGTGCCAGTAGTATGGGGACAGGAGACTACGAGCAGTACTTC
TRBD1,.,TRBV27,17,TRBJ2-7,CASSLHAPGQGIDEQYF,TGTGCCAGCAGTTTACACGCTCCGGGACAGGGGATCGACGAGCAGTACTTC
.,.,TRBV10-2,13,TRBJ2-1,CATSLGASNEQFF,TGCGCCACCAGTCTGGGGGCGAGCAATGAGCAGTTCTTC
.,.,TRBV5-1,15,TRBJ2-5,CASSWAGDLQETQYF,TGCGCCAGCAGCTGGGCAGGGGACCTGCAAGAGACCCAGTACTTC
.,.,TRBV7-2,16,TRBJ2-1,CASNSRGGPSYNEQFF,TGTGCCAGCAATTCAAGGGGGGGACCTTCCTACAATGAGCAGTTCTTC
.,.,TRBV2,13,TRBJ1-2,CASSGGASYGYTF,TGTGCCAGCAGTGGTGGGGCTTCCTATGGCTACACCTTC
TRBD2,.,TRBV9,17,TRBJ2-1,CASSVDRGTNSYNEQFF,TGTGCCAGCAGCGTAGATCGGGGGACTAACTCCTACAATGAGCAGTTCTTC
.,.,TRBV4-1,15,TRBJ2-5,CASSQTRDIQETQYF,TGCGCCAGCAGCCAAACCCGGGACATACAAGAGACCCAGTACTTC
.,.,TRBV7-2,16,TRBJ2-7,CASSSQTLGGLNEQYF,TGTGCCAGCAGTTCCCAGACCCTGGGGGGGCTCAACGAGCAGTACTTC
.,once,TRBV7-8,14,TRBJ2-1,CASSSSTNYNEQFF,TGTGCCAGCAGCTCCTCGACTAACTACAATGAGCAGTTCTTC
TRBD1,few,TRBV7-9,14,TRBJ1-3,CATGSDREGNTIYF,TGTGCCACCGGAAGCGACAGGGAGGGAAACACCATATATTTT
.,.,TRBV5-1,14,TRBJ1-1,CASSLVRLNTEAFF,TGCGCCAGCAGCTTGGTCAGGCTGAACACTGAAGCTTTCTTT
.,.,TRBV7-9,16,TRBJ1-1,CASSPLTGSMNTEAFF,TGTGCCAGCAGCCCGTTGACAGGTTCCATGAACACTGAAGCTTTCTTT
TRBD2,.,TRBV5-1,16,TRBJ2-1,CASSLGASGTYNEQFF,TGCGCCAGCAGCTTGGGTGCTAGCGGGACATACAATGAGCAGTTCTTC
TRBD1,.,TRBV11-2,15,TRBJ1-2,CASSPEQGAWYGYTF,TGTGCCAGCAGCCCCGAACAGGGGGCTTGGTATGGCTACACCTTC
TRBD2,.,TRBV29-1,14,TRBJ2-7,CSVDGLAGDYEQYF,TGCAGCGTGGATGGACTAGCGGGGGACTACGAGCAGTACTTC
.,.,TRBV18,15,TRBJ2-5,CASSPLAGPQETQYF,TGTGCCAGCTCACCACTGGCAGGGCCCCAAGAGACCCAGTACTTC
TRBD1,once,TRBV19,16,TRBJ2-7,CASSIPSTGGAYEQYF,TGTGCCAGTAGTATTCCGTCTACAGGGGGCGCCTACGAGCAGTACTTC
.,.,TRBV28,14,TRBJ2-7,CASSSGGASYEQYF,TGTGCCAGCAGTTCCGGCGGGGCCTCCTACGAGCAGTACTTC
.,.,TRBV28,13,TRBJ1-2,CASSVVGGVGYTF,TGTGCCAGCAGCGTCGTAGGCGGGGTTGGCTACACCTTC
.,.,TRBV6-5,15,TRBJ1-1,CASSYSYRQGTEAFF,TGTGCCAGCAGTTACTCGTACAGGCAGGGCACTGAAGCTTTCTTT
.,.,TRBV21-1,14,TRBJ2-7,CASSSGLVTYEQYF,TGTGCCAGCAGCTCCGGACTAGTCACCTACGAGCAGTACTTC
TRBD2,once,TRBV27,13,TRBJ2-1,CASSWEGLGEQFF,TGTGCCAGCAGTTGGGAGGGGCTAGGCGAGCAGTTCTTC
.,few,TRBV5-1,12,TRBJ2-7,CASSLDRYEQYF,TGCGCCAGCAGCTTGGATCGGTACGAGCAGTACTTC
.,.,TRBV18,13,TRBJ2-7,CASSTGYGYEQYF,TGTGCCAGCTCTACAGGGTATGGCTACGAGCAGTACTTC
.,.,TRBV15,15,TRBJ2-7,CATSRDHPGSNEQYF,TGTGCCACCAGCAGAGATCATCCAGGGTCGAACGAGCAGTACTTC
.,.,TRBV19,14,TRBJ2-7,CASSIGARGYEQYF,TGTGCCAGTAGTATAGGGGCCAGGGGCTACGAGCAGTACTTC
.,.,TRBV18,15,TRBJ2-7,CASSLTSWDTYEQYF,TGTGCCAGCTCACTTACCAGTTGGGACACCTACGAGCAGTACTTC
.,.,TRBV7-9,13,TRBJ1-5,CASSASSNQPQHF,TGTGCCAGCAGCGCCAGTAGCAATCAGCCCCAGCATTTT
TRBD1,.,TRBV5-6,15,TRBJ1-2,CASSLVSGGDYGYTF,TGTGCCAGCAGCTTGGTGTCAGGGGGCGACTATGGCTACACCTTC
TRBD2,.,TRBV11-3,16,TRBJ2-3,CASSPGLGGSTDTQYF,TGTGCCAGCAGCCCGGGGTTGGGGGGGTCCACAGATACGCAGTATTTT
.,.,TRBV18,15,TRBJ1-4,CASSPPDGGWEKLFF,TGTGCCAGCTCACCACCGGACGGAGGTTGGGAAAAACTGTTTTTT
.,.,TRBV6-5,13,TRBJ1-2,CASSYMDSYGYTF,TGTGCCAGCAGTTATATGGACAGCTATGGCTACACCTTC
.,.,TRBV7-9,15,TRBJ1-1,CASSFRDTLNTEAFF,TGTGCCAGCAGCTTCCGGGACACCTTGAACACTGAAGCTTTCTTT
TRBD1,.,TRBV9,15,TRBJ2-1,CASSQPGTGDNEQFF,TGTGCCAGCAGCCAGCCCGGGACAGGGGACAATGAGCAGTTCTTC
.,.,TRBV5-1,14,TRBJ2-5,CASSLVGRQETQYF,TGCGCCAGCAGCTTGGTGGGGAGACAAGAGACCCAGTACTTC